The clone carrying this T cell receptor (beta chain) has just a few counts. The sample belongs to a study of blood T cell repertoires in COVID-19. At the level of the study: Samples representing acute and convalescent COVID-19 were sourced from the United States, Italy and Spain. In each case, the material was cDNA or gDNA derived from T cells, B-cell-depleted T cells, or PBMCs.

The authors' processing: Reference gene primer amplification gave estimated nucleated cell counts. TCRdb's table, derived via immunoSEQ multiplex PCR, lists solely in-frame clones and lacks some. D and trimming come from the DNA, and the V and J calls and clone size come from that table. The sample gives over 250,000 clones, 80% to 90% of which show up once; under 2.5% is in the top ten. This CDR3 is 14 amino acids long. Germline values: CDR1 MNHEY, CDR2 SMNVEV (reference sequence). J lost 2 bases, V lost 4 bases, and 2 bases had no gene match. Sequencing was performed on peripheral blood. The chain has TRBV27 and TRBJ2-3, with 8 bases fitting TRBD2. The receptor's source is a woman between 50 and 59 years old with acute or convalescent COVID-19. The CDR3 DNA reads as TGTGCCAGCAGTTGGACTAGCCACACAGATACGCAGTATTTT. Translating it yields CASSWTSHTDTQYF.